The 25 T cell receptor beta chains below come from one sample, sequenced in a study of CD8 T cells in Susac syndrome (dated by TCRdb to about 2019). The library was produced with the immunoSEQ multiplex PCR assay. RNA was extracted using the RNeasy kit, and roughly 0.5 to 1 ug of the RNA was reverse transcribed with random hexamers. In TCRdb, the public reads were trimmed at Q25 with fastp and aligned with MiXCR, with productive beta chains retained. All rows with the same CDR3 protein become a single entry with the most common DNA and genes. This sample holds some 180,000 distinct CDR3 sequences; over 90% were observed only once. 0.099% of the sample goes to the ten largest clones. Material: CD4+ T cells from PBMCs. The origin of the receptors is a human donor with Susac syndrome.

This chain uses TRBV18 with TRBJ2-5, with unresolved D. The CDR3 is 13 residues long. CDR1 is KGHSH and CDR2 is LQKENI in the germline V gene. V dropped 3 bases and J dropped 5 bases, with 10 bases sitting between them. This chain's CDR3 is CASSPRVRETQYF. CDR3 DNA sequence: TGTGCCAGCTCACCCCGCGTGCGGGAGACCCAGTACTTC.

The V and J genes are TRBV20-1 and TRBJ2-7, with no clear D. Between the trimmed V and J ends, which lost 1 base and 6 bases, there was a span of 10 bases. The CDR3 sequence is 12 residues long. Germline CDR1 reads DFQATT; CDR2 reads SNEGSKA (reference sequence). This CDR3 reads CSARGITGEQYF. CDR3 coding DNA: TGCAGTGCTAGAGGGATTACGGGCGAGCAGTACTTC.

This chain links TRBV3-1 with TRBJ1-5; no reliable D call. Germline CDR1 and CDR2: LGHDT and YNNKEL (reference sequence). V shed 0 bases and J shed 4 bases, with 7 bases lying between them. This CDR3 has 14 residues. Here the CDR3 DNA reads TGTGCCAGCAGCCAAGATCGCTTGAATCAGCCCCAGCATTTT. Translation gives CASSQDRLNQPQHF.

The gene calls are TRBV5-4 and TRBJ2-1; 11 bases map to TRBD2. V shed 7 bases and J 3 bases; nucleotides not matched to a gene: 9. The CDR3 runs to 16 residues. Per the germline V gene, CDR1 is SGHNT and CDR2 is YYREEE (reference sequence). CDR3 sequence: CASGMGLADDYNEQFF. In DNA, the CDR3 is TGTGCCAGCGGCATGGGACTAGCGGACGACTACAATGAGCAGTTCTTC.

V gene TRBV20-1 combines with J gene TRBJ2-1, with TRBD2 matching 7 bases. The CDR3 sequence is 16 residues long. Germline CDR1 and CDR2: DFQATT and SNEGSKA (reference sequence). J gave up 8 bases and V 5 bases, and 18 bases lay outside the gene matches. The CDR3 nucleotides are TGCAGTGCTCGGGAGGCTAGCGGACTTCAAGGGGATGAGCAGTTCTTC. Encoded protein: CSAREASGLQGDEQFF.

The CDR3 loop is CASSPIRRLAGGYEQYF. In nucleotides, the CDR3 is TGTGCCAGCAGCCCTATTCGTCGACTAGCGGGTGGCTACGAGCAGTACTTC. The rearrangement joins TRBV7-6 to TRBJ2-7, with 10 bases fitting TRBD2. Trimming took 5 bases from V and 3 from J; bases not matched to a gene: 13. CDR1 SGHVS and CDR2 FNYEAQ come from the germline V gene. This CDR3 spans 17 amino acids.

The V call is TRBV11-3, the J call TRBJ2-3, with TRBD2 as a possible D gene (5 bases). The CDR3 length is 16 residues. Trimming removed 3 bases from V and 9 bases from J, with 22 bases in between. Germline CDR1 reads SGHNT; CDR2 reads YENEEA. This CDR3 is CASSFRGWEGRRTQYF. The DNA of the CDR3 is TGTGCCAGCAGCTTTAGAGGGTGGGAAGGGCGGCGGACGCAGTATTTT.

This chain links TRBV7-2 with TRBJ2-3; D is perhaps TRBD2 (6 bases). Germline V CDR1 and CDR2: SGHTA, FQGNSA. This CDR3 spans 15 amino acids. Trimming removed 0 bases from V and 8 bases from J, with 15 bases in between. DNA of the CDR3: TGTGCCAGCAGCTTAGCGGGAGGCCGACCGGCTACGCAGTATTTT. Its translation: CASSLAGGRPATQYF. The full variable domain, its missing parts supplied by reference TRBV7-2 and TRBJ2-3, is GAGVSQSPSNKVTEKGKDVELRCDPISGHTALYWYRQSLGQGLEFLIYFQGNSAPDKSGLPSDRFSAERTGGSVSTLTIQRTQQEDSAVYLCASSLAGGRPATQYFGPGTRLTVL.

The V gene is TRBV12-3 or TRBV12-4, the J gene TRBJ2-1, with D hard to call. V was trimmed by 1 base and J by 2 bases, leaving 18 bases between them. This CDR3 has 18 amino acids. CDR3 in DNA: TGTGCCAGCAGTTTAGATACCTGGGTCATGTCTACCTACAATGAGCAGTTCTTC. Its translation: CASSLDTWVMSTYNEQFF.

This clonotype occurred a few times. The junction departs from germline at one end; a sequencing error may be responsible. The V gene is TRBV5-1, the J gene TRBJ2-3, with TRBD2 matching over 8 bases. CDR3 length: 14 amino acids. Germline CDR1 is SGHRS and CDR2 is YFSETQ. The CDR3 nucleotides read TGTGCCAGCAGTTTAGCGGGAAGCACAGATACGCAGTATTTT. It is translated as CASSLAGSTDTQYF.

The rearrangement joins TRBV7-2 to TRBJ2-3, with 10 bases aligning to TRBD2. The germline V gene has CDR1 SGHTA and CDR2 FQGNSA. V gave up 9 bases and J gave up 1 base; unmatched junction bases: 7. CDR3 length: 15 residues. CDR3: CASGDGTSGTDTQYF. The CDR3 coding sequence is TGTGCCAGTGGGGACGGGACTAGCGGCACAGATACGCAGTATTTT.

V gene TRBV11-2 combines with J gene TRBJ2-1; TRBD1 is a possible D gene (6 bases). The CDR3 consists of 16 residues. The germline CDR1 and CDR2 sequences are SGHAT and FQNNGV. V dropped 7 bases and J dropped 1 base, with 17 bases sitting between them. The CDR3 DNA is TGTGCCAGCACCCCAGCCCCCACAGGGTCCTACAATGAGCAGTTCTTC. Its protein product is CASTPAPTGSYNEQFF.

This chain joins TRBV19 and TRBJ1-5, with 7 bases matching TRBD1. Germline trimming cut 5 bases from V and 3 bases from J; bases unmatched to any gene: 4. Germline CDR1 reads LNHDA; CDR2 reads SQIVND (reference sequence). This CDR3 has 14 amino acids. For the CDR3, the DNA is TGTGCCAGTAGTCCAGGGGGAACCAATCAGCCCCAGCATTTT. Translating gives CASSPGGTNQPQHF.

The genes are TRBV4-2 and TRBJ1-2; D gene unclear. This CDR3 has 15 amino acids. Germline V CDR1 and CDR2: LGHNA, YNFKEQ. V lost 0 bases and J lost 3, with 11 bases in between. CDR3 region: CASSQDSQRDYGYTF. CDR3 in DNA: TGTGCCAGCAGCCAAGATAGTCAGCGCGACTATGGCTACACCTTC.

This clonotype has a single count. V is TRBV15 and J is TRBJ2-5, with 10 bases lining up with TRBD2. The ends lost 0 bases at V and 3 bases at J; junction bases unmatched: 1. CDR3 size: 15 residues. Per the germline V gene, CDR1 is LNHNV and CDR2 is YYDKDF (reference sequence). CDR3 DNA: TGTGCCACCAGCAGAGAAACTAGCGGGAAAGAGACCCAGTACTTC. This codes for CATSRETSGKETQYF.

The J gene is TRBJ2-7, the V gene TRBV3-1; the D is unclear. CDR3 length equals 13 residues. Trimming left V 3 bases short and J 2 bases short, with 8 bases between. CDR1 and CDR2 (germline): LGHDT, YNNKEL (reference sequence). DNA of the CDR3: TGTGCCAGCAGCCACTCAGTCACCTACGAGCAGTACTTC. This translates into CASSHSVTYEQYF.

DNA of the CDR3: TGCAGTGCAAAGGGGCGGATTACACCTACAGATACGCAGTATTTT. It is translated as CSAKGRITPTDTQYF. The chain combines TRBV20-1 with TRBJ2-3, with D perhaps TRBD1 (5 bases). This CDR3 has 15 amino acids. CDR1 DFQATT and CDR2 SNEGSKA come from the germline V gene (reference sequence). The V and J ends lost 6 bases and 3 bases respectively, with 19 bases between them.

The sample holds a few counts of this clonotype. This sequence joins TRBV6-2 or TRBV6-3 and TRBJ2-7; D is perhaps TRBD1 (6 bases). CDR3 length: 14 amino acids. CDR1 MNHEY and CDR2 SVGEGT come from the germline V gene. Trimming left V 2 bases short and J 3 bases short, with 11 bases between. The CDR3 is CASSYALDSYEQYF. CDR3 sequence (DNA): TGTGCCAGCAGTTACGCCCTGGACAGCTACGAGCAGTACTTC.

The rearrangement uses TRBV5-6 and TRBJ1-1; D is perhaps TRBD1 (5 bases). Trimming cost V 0 bases and J 0 bases, with 12 bases left between them. CDR1 is SGHDT and CDR2 is YYEEEE in the germline V gene. CDR3 length: 16 amino acids. CDR3 residues: CASSLGPGRLNTEAFF. DNA of the CDR3: TGTGCCAGCAGCTTGGGCCCGGGACGGCTGAACACTGAAGCTTTCTTT. Full variable domain (outside the CDR3, taken from reference TRBV5-6 and TRBJ1-1): DAGVTQSPTHLIKTRGQQVTLRCSPKSGHDTVSWYQQALGQGPQFIFQYYEEEERQRGNFPDRFSGHQFPNYSSELNVNALLLGDSALYLCASSLGPGRLNTEAFFGQGTRLTVV.

The V and J genes are TRBV7-6 and TRBJ2-3; D might be TRBD2 (6 bases). The CDR3 has 18 residues. The germline gives CDR1 SGHVS, CDR2 FNYEAQ. Trimming left V 2 bases short and J 2 bases short, with 20 bases between. Here the CDR3 DNA reads TGTGCCAGCAGCTTACTGGGACTTCCAATCCTCTTCACAGATACGCAGTATTTT. Translation gives CASSLLGLPILFTDTQYF.

V is TRBV18 and J is TRBJ1-5, with TRBD1 as a possible D gene (6 bases). The germline CDR1 and CDR2 sequences are KGHSH and LQKENI. Trimming left V 4 bases short and J 7 bases short, with 17 bases between. The CDR3 sequence is 15 residues long. CDR3 loop: CASSQGTPAMQPQHF. In DNA form, the CDR3 reads TGTGCCAGCTCACAGGGGACACCAGCAATGCAGCCCCAGCATTTT.

This chain joins TRBV5-1 and TRBJ1-1; D might be TRBD1 (5 bases). V was cut by 4 bases and J by 4 bases, with 17 bases left in between. The length of the CDR3 is 15 residues. The germline V gene encodes CDR1 SGHRS and CDR2 YFSETQ. CDR3 region: CASSVGSGSFTEAFF. The CDR3 DNA reads as TGCGCCAGCAGCGTGGGGTCAGGGTCCTTCACTGAAGCTTTCTTT.

The V gene is TRBV27, the J gene TRBJ1-2; 9 nucleotides agree with TRBD1. CDR3 length equals 14 residues. The germline CDR1 and CDR2 sequences are MNHEY and SMNVEV (reference sequence). The V and J ends lost 5 bases and 5 bases, in that order; junction bases with no gene match: 6. The CDR3 spells CASSPQTGGYGYTF. CDR3 coding DNA: TGTGCCAGCAGTCCTCAGACAGGGGGTTATGGCTACACCTTC.

The chain employs TRBV14 and TRBJ2-3; D is ambiguous. The ends were cut back, 4 bases at V and 1 base at J, with 12 bases in the middle. This CDR3 is 15 amino acids long. In germline, CDR1 is SGHDN, CDR2 FVKESK. In nucleotides, the CDR3 is TGTGCCAGCAGCCCGGGCTCGCGGCGCACAGATACGCAGTATTTT. Translated: CASSPGSRRTDTQYF.

The chain couples TRBV4-2 to TRBJ1-2, with 8 bases aligning to TRBD1. Trimming at V came to 3 bases and at J to 3 bases, leaving 6 bases not matched to a gene. The CDR3 loop spans 15 amino acids. Germline CDR1 and CDR2: LGHNA and YNFKEQ. The CDR3 protein is CASSHDRGADYGYTF. The CDR3, as DNA: TGTGCCAGCAGCCACGACAGGGGCGCAGACTATGGCTACACCTTC.